The present T cell receptor (beta chain) was sequenced within a study of human T cells and chemical hapten exposure. Overall study: Each week of the roughly 23-week study, patients had diphenylcyclopropenone applied to the scalp.

Authors' analysis steps: There were a median of around 96,000 TCRs per sample, with a range from roughly 20,000 to 700,000. TCRdb re-analysed the RACE reads in MiXCR, keeping a single row per CDR3 protein. V and J calls and clone size were set by TCRdb, not the authors. The data contain tens of thousands of distinct CDR3 sequences, about an eighth of them singletons. Study-wide points: TCRs exceeding 1 in 1000 frequency stayed unchanged with DPC sensitization. There were significantly more large CDR3 similarity clusters among expanded TCRs than among controls.

Time point denoted: pre-sensitization, week 0. The treatment: therapeutic diphenylcyclopropenone sensitization with weekly scalp DPC. On this clonotype: Its specificity is unknown.

V was clipped by 4 bases and J by 10 bases, with 17 bases between them. Germline CDR1 reads SGHTA; CDR2 reads FQGTGA. The CDR3 spans 14 residues. This receptor was identified in a woman aged 30 to 39 with alopecia areata. Some clones in this sample may be carry-over from other donors' samples. This sample comprised whole blood, obtained in connection with sensitization to the hapten diphenylcyclopropenone (DPC). The chain uses TRBV7-3 and TRBJ2-1; possible D gene TRBD2, 6 bases. CDR3 bases: TGTGCCAGCAGCTCATTAGCGGAGGGAGGCGAGCAGTTCTTC. Translation: CASSSLAEGGEQFF.